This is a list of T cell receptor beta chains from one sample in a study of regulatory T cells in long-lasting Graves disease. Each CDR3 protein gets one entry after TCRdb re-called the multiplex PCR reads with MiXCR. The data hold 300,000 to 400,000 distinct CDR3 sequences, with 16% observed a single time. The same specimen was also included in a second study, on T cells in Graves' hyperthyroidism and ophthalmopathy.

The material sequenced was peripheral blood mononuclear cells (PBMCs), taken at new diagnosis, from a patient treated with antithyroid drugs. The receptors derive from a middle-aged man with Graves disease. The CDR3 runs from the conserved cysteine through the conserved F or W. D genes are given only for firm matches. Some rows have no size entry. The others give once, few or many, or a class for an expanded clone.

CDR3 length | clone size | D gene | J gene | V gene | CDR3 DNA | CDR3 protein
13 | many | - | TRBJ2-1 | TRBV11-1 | TGTGCCAGCAGCGGGGGGGGCCGGGATGAGCAGTTCTTC | CASSGGGRDEQFF
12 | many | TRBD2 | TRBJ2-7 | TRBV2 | TGTGCCAGCAGTGGGGAGGGCTACGAGCAGTACTTC | CASSGEGYEQYF
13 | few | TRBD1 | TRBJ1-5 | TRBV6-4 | TGTGCCAGCCCAGGGGGCGCGGATCAGCCCCAGCATTTT | CASPGGADQPQHF
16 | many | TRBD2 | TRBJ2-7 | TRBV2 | TGTGCCAGCAGTGGAATGGGACTAGTAAGCTCCTACGAGCAGTACTTC | CASSGMGLVSSYEQYF
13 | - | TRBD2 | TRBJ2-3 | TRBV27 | TGTGCCAGCAGCCCAAGCGGGGTGGATACGCAGTATTTT | CASSPSGVDTQYF
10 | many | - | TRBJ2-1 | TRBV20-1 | TGCAGTGTCAGGGACAATGAGCAGTTCTTC | CSVRDNEQFF
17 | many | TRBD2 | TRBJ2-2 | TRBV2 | TGTGCCAGCAGTGACCTACTAGCGGGCTGGGGAACCGGGGAGCTGTTTTTT | CASSDLLAGWGTGELFF
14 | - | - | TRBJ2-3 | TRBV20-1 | TGCAGTGCTAGTCGGGCGGACCGCACAGATACGCAGTATTTT | CSASRADRTDTQYF
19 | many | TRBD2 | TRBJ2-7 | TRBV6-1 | TGTGCCAGCAGCAAAGGTGGGCGACTCGGGCCGGGACTAGCGACCCCCCGCTACTTC | CASSKGGRLGPGLATPRYF
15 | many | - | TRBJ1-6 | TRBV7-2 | TGTGCCAGCAGCATAGCGTCGGGAGTAGGGTCACCCCTCCACTTT | CASSIASGVGSPLHF
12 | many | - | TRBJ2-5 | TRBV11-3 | TGTGCCAGCAGTGGAGGGAGCGAGACCCAGTACTTC | CASSGGSETQYF
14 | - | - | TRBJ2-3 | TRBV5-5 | TGTGCCAGCAGCTTGGTACAGAGCACAGATACGCAGTATTTT | CASSLVQSTDTQYF
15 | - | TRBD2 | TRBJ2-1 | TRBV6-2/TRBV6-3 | TGTGCCAGCAGATTTAGCGGGGGAAATAGCAATGAGCAGTTCTTC | CASRFSGGNSNEQFF
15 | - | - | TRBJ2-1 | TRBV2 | TGTGCCAGCAAAAGTTTAGCGGATCACTACAATGAGCAGTTCTTC | CASKSLADHYNEQFF
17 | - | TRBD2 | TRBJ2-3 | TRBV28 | TGTGCCAGCAGACCTACAGGGACTAGCGGGGGAAGAGATACGCAGTATTTT | CASRPTGTSGGRDTQYF
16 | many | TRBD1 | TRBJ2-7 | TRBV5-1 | TGCGCCAGCAGCTTGGGGTGGGACAGGGCGATCTACGAGCAGTACTTC | CASSLGWDRAIYEQYF
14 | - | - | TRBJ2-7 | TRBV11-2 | TGTGCCAGCAGCTTAACTAGCAGATCCTACGAGCAGTACTTC | CASSLTSRSYEQYF
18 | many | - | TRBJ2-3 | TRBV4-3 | TGCGCCAGCAGCCACGCGCATAAACCGGGACAAGGGAAGAATACGCAGTATTTT | CASSHAHKPGQGKNTQYF
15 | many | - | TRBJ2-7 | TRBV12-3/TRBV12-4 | TGTGCCAGCAGCACACTTTTTGGGGTAACCTACGAGCAGTACTTC | CASSTLFGVTYEQYF
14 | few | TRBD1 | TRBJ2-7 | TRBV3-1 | TGTGCCAGCAGCCAAGACCCAGGGGGCCGGGAGCAGTACTTC | CASSQDPGGREQYF
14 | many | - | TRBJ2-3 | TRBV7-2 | TGTGCCAGCAGCTTAGTATGGCCTACAGATACGCAGTATTTT | CASSLVWPTDTQYF
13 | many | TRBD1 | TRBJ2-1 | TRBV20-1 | TGCAGTGCTAGCTCAGGGGGCGGGAATGAGCAGTTCTTC | CSASSGGGNEQFF
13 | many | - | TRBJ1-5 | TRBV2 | TGTGCCAGCAGTCAGGGGTGGAATCAGCCCCAGCATTTT | CASSQGWNQPQHF
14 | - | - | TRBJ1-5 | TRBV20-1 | TGCAGTGCTAGATTCCCTGGGAGTGGTCAGCCCCAGCATTTT | CSARFPGSGQPQHF
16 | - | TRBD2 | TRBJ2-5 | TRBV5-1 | TGCGCCAGCAGCTTGGTCACTAGCGGTAGAGGGGAGACCCAGTACTTC | CASSLVTSGRGETQYF
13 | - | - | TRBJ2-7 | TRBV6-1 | TGTGCCAGCAGTGTAGAGGCGGGATACGAGCAGTACTTC | CASSVEAGYEQYF
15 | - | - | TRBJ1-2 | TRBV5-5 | TGTGCCAGCAGCTTGGTATGGGGAATTGGCTATGGCTACACCTTC | CASSLVWGIGYGYTF
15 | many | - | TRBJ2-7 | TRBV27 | TGTGCCAGCAGTGAAGAAGGGGGGCAAACCTACGAGCAGTACTTC | CASSEEGGQTYEQYF
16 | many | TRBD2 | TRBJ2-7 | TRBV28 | TGTGCCAGCAACCGGGTCCGGGGGGAGGGCTCCTACGAGCAGTACTTC | CASNRVRGEGSYEQYF
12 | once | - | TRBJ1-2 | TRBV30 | TGTGCCTGGAGTCCCAGGCTGGAGGGCTACACCTTC | CAWSPRLEGYTF
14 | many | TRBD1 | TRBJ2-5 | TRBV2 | TGTGCCAGCAGGGCCGGGACAGATAAAGAGACCCAGTACTTC | CASRAGTDKETQYF
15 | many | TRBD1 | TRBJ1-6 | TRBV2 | TGTGCCAGCAGTCTTTTGGGACAGGGCAATTCACCCCTCCACTTT | CASSLLGQGNSPLHF
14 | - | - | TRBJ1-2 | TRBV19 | TGTGCCAGTAAGCAACAGGCGGCCTATTGGGGCTACACCTTC | CASKQQAAYWGYTF
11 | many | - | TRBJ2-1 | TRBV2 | TGTGCCAGCAGAGGCAGGGGACCCCTGTTCTTC | CASRGRGPLFF
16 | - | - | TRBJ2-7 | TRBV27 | TGTGCCAGCAGTCCCCTAGGAGTTCAAGGGTTTTACGAGCAGTACTTC | CASSPLGVQGFYEQYF
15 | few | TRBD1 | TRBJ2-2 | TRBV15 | TGTGCCACCAGCGCCCGACAGGGAGACACCGGGGAGCTGTTTTTT | CATSARQGDTGELFF
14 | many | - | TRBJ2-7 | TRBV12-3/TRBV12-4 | TGTGCCAGCCTCTCCCCCGGACAAGATAACGAGCAGTACTTC | CASLSPGQDNEQYF
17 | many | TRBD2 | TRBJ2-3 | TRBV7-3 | TGTGCCAGCAGCTTAAAGGGGCGGACTAGCGGATTAGATACGCAGTATTTT | CASSLKGRTSGLDTQYF
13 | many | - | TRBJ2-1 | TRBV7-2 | TGTGCCAGCATGCGAGAACTAAACAATGAGCAGTTCTTC | CASMRELNNEQFF
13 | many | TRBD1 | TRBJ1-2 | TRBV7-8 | TGTGCCAGCTCCGGATTTACAGGGGAGCGCTACACCTTC | CASSGFTGERYTF
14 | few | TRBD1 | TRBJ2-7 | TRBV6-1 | TGTGCCAGCAGCACCGGGACAGGGAGAGGCGAGCAGTACTTC | CASSTGTGRGEQYF
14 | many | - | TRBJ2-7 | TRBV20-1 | TGCAGTTCAGCTAGGGTCGACAGATCCTACGAGCAGTACTTC | CSSARVDRSYEQYF
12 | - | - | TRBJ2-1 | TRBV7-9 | TGTGCCAGCAGCTTAGTGGGGGGGCCTTGGAACTTC | CASSLVGGPWNF
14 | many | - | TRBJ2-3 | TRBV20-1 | TGCAGTGCTATAAGTCCGACTAGCACAGATACGCAGTATTTT | CSAISPTSTDTQYF
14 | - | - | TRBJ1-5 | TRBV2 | TGTGCCAGCAGTGAAGGTCGGGGAGTTAGGCCCCAGCATTTT | CASSEGRGVRPQHF
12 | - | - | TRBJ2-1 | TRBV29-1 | TGCAGCGCCACAAACTCCTACAATGAGCAGTTCTTC | CSATNSYNEQFF
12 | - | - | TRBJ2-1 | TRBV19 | TGTGCCAGTAGCGGACAGTACAATGAGCAGTTCTTC | CASSGQYNEQFF
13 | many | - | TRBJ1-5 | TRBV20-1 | TGCAGTGCTCAGGATTATAGCAATCAGCCCCAGCATTTT | CSAQDYSNQPQHF
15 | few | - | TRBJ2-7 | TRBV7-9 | TGTGCCAGCAGCTTAGCGCTTGGCAGCCTCGGTGAGCAGTACTTC | CASSLALGSLGEQYF